A selection of T cell receptor beta chains follows, all from one sample in a study of blood T cell repertoires in COVID-19. The assay was immunoSEQ multiplex PCR, and TCRdb's table has in-frame clones only and misses some. The table lists around 500,000 clones, 70% to 90% of them singletons. The sequenced material came from peripheral blood. All receptors come from a human donor in a cohort sampled during active COVID-19. CDR3s include the opening cysteine and the closing phenylalanine or tryptophan. A D gene is named only where the DNA matches it firmly.

d_gene: .; v_gene: TRBV18; CDR3aa: CASSPDMFLMNTEAFF
d_gene: .; v_gene: TRBV11-2; CDR3aa: CASSLGAQGYGYTF
d_gene: .; v_gene: TRBV30; CDR3aa: CAWSDYAKNIQYF
d_gene: .; v_gene: TRBV5-1; CDR3aa: CASSLAETGPYGYTF
d_gene: .; v_gene: TRBV9; CDR3aa: CASSVQLSTEAFF
d_gene: TRBD2; v_gene: TRBV11-3; CDR3aa: CASSTGLAQSGELFF
d_gene: .; v_gene: TRBV7-9; CDR3aa: CASSSDSFLGANVLTF
d_gene: TRBD1; v_gene: TRBV5-6; CDR3aa: CASRRQGRNTEAFF
d_gene: TRBD1; v_gene: TRBV5-1; CDR3aa: CASSLAGQGRAYNSPLHF
d_gene: .; v_gene: TRBV12-3/TRBV12-4; CDR3aa: CASTYHSNQPQHF